The clone carrying this T cell receptor beta chain was counted a few times. Its antigen is unidentified. The data derive from a study of OX40 agonist ivuxolimab in advanced cancers. Study at large: The study treated patients with ivuxolimab, an agonistic anti-OX40 (CD134) antibody. Study results and caveats: Averaged across samples, CD8+ T cells carried more expanded clones than CD4+ did.

The CDR3 is 15 residues long. Germline V lookup: CDR1 SNHLY, CDR2 FYNNEI. V gave up 5 bases and J gave up 3 bases, with 11 bases separating them. Produced via immunoSEQ multiplex PCR; TCRdb's table is partial and in-frame only. The sample records about 110,000 clones, 90% being singletons. The clonotype originates from an adult with an advanced solid tumor such as melanoma, head and neck, liver or kidney cancer. The chain uses TRBV2 and TRBJ2-6, with D unclear. This sample comprised CD4+ or CD8+ T cells sorted from blood, obtained in a trial of the OX40 agonist ivuxolimab. The CDR3 region is CASSPGELGANVLTF. The CDR3 coding sequence is TGTGCCAGCAGTCCCGGAGAGCTTGGGGCCAACGTCCTGACTTTC.